This T cell receptor (beta chain) was retrieved from a study of blood T cell repertoires in COVID-19 (dated by TCRdb to about 2020). In the study overall: Collaborator samples came from the United States, Italy and Spain and covered acute and convalescent phases of COVID-19. The prospective study material was composed of cDNA or gDNA derived from T cells, B-cell-depleted T cells, or PBMCs. Subjects who had been exposed to COVID-19, were actively infected with it, or had recovered from it provided the deeply sampled blood TCRbeta repertoires that made up the dataset. A freely available public database, intended as a resource for researchers studying the immune response to SARS-CoV-2, is where the repertoires were released. The samples were drawn from the first 160 participants of the ongoing ImmuneRACE study and from 1,254 subjects provided by 6 global collaborators. The sample metadata nearly always contained a de-identified subject ID, COVID-19 status, age in years and sex. Where HLA class I and class II types were available, the types were taken from metadata supplied by the sample provider, not from assay-based typing.

Whole blood was collected in K2EDTA tubes by collaborating institutions according to the institutions' own protocols. Collaborator samples were shipped for TCRbeta analysis as frozen whole blood, isolated PBMCs, or DNA extracted from either sample type. TCRbeta CDR3 regions were amplified from genomic DNA using the immunoSEQ Assay, a bias-controlled multiplex PCR. Turning to the authors' computational methods: The number of nucleated cells in each sample was estimated from the amplification of reference gene primers within the assay. Sequence reads were collapsed and filtered to measure the absolute abundance of every unique TCRbeta CDR3 rearrangement. For each sample, productive Simpson clonality was calculated as the square root of Simpson's diversity index over productive rearrangements. The immuneACCESS repertoire file appears here via TCRdb, limited to in-frame rearrangements. These files lack a portion of the clones; in checked studies, under half of the deficit traces to unresolved V genes, and the cause of the others is not known. V, J and clone size are those of that table, while D and trimming were read from the DNA. This sample is represented by a few hundred thousand clones; approximately 77% of them were singletons. The top ten hold 3% to 4.5% of the sample.

The CDR3 has 11 amino acids, counting the end cysteine and phenylalanine. Only the CDR3 portion is preserved as DNA: 33 bases, with reading frame beginning at the first base. In the germline V gene, CDR1 corresponds to SGDLS and CDR2 to YYNGEE. Relative to germline, V is 7 bases shorter and J is 5 bases shorter, with 7 bases between their ends. Turning to this clone: What antigen it recognizes has not been identified. No clone much larger than this one lies a single base away; base qualities are absent.

Summary of the overall study and its limitations: The amount of clinical and demographic metadata varied by source and participant and was provided uncurated.

This TCR was recovered from a woman of 80 years or more with acute or convalescent COVID-19. Source material: peripheral blood. The sequence joins TRBV9 to TRBJ2-1; a tentative D match to TRBD2 spans 5 bases. The CDR3 reads CASAGNNEQFF. The nucleotide sequence reads TGTGCCAGCGCGGGTAACAATGAGCAGTTCTTC.